These T cell receptor beta chains were read from a single sample in a study of T-cell reconstitution after alpha-beta-depleted transplantation in children. TCRdb independently ran MiXCR on the PCR reads; one entry per CDR3 protein. The repertoire includes 540,000 or so distinct CDR3 sequences, about 21% of them detected once, and about 14% sits in the top ten. Sequenced here: PBMCs, mostly from graft donor cells, sampled 360 days after TCRalphabeta/CD19-depleted stem cell transplant. The receptors were gathered from a boy under two years old who had a stem cell transplant for acute myeloid leukemia, so the T cells may come from the graft donor. CDR3s include the opening cysteine and the closing phenylalanine or tryptophan. A D gene is named only where the DNA matches it firmly. Some rows have no size entry. The others give once, few or many, or a class for an expanded clone.

>NA|TRBJ2-1|TRBV20-1|NA
CSATSSATYNEQFF
TGCAGTGCTACCTCTAGCGCGACCTACAATGAGCAGTTCTTC
>many|TRBJ2-2|TRBV25-1|NA
CASLGVRASELFF
TGTGCCAGCTTGGGGGTTCGGGCGTCGGAGCTGTTTTTT
>NA|TRBJ2-1|TRBV20-1|NA
CSVGTHSYNEQFF
TGCAGTGTTGGGACCCACTCCTACAATGAGCAGTTCTTC
>once|TRBJ2-5|TRBV7-9|TRBD2
CASSTAGKETQYF
TGTGCCAGCAGCACAGCGGGGAAAGAGACCCAGTACTTC
>many|TRBJ2-7|TRBV10-3|NA
CAISEPGTESYEQYF
TGTGCCATCAGTGAACCCGGGACGGAGTCCTACGAGCAGTACTTC
>many|TRBJ2-5|TRBV5-5|TRBD2
CASSLGGGPQETQYF
TGTGCCAGCAGCTTGGGCGGGGGGCCACAAGAGACCCAGTACTTC
>NA|TRBJ2-1|TRBV20-1|NA
CSATGNEQFF
TGCAGTGCTACAGGAAATGAGCAGTTCTTC
>many|TRBJ2-3|TRBV20-1|NA
CSARISTIHTQYF
TGCAGTGCTAGAATATCGACTATCCATACGCAGTATTTT
>NA|TRBJ1-1|TRBV9|TRBD1
CASSPRRDRGTEAFF
TGTGCCAGCAGCCCTCGCCGGGACAGGGGCACTGAAGCTTTCTTT
>once|TRBJ2-1|TRBV7-8|TRBD2
CASSLDVAGGPVQFF
TGTGCCAGCAGCTTAGATGTAGCGGGGGGGCCGGTTCAATTCTTC
>NA|TRBJ1-1|TRBV7-8|NA
CASSFGPGPPMNTEAFF
NA
>NA|TRBJ2-1|TRBV20-1|NA
CSAKGTGAYNEQFF
TGCAGTGCCAAGGGGACCGGGGCCTACAATGAGCAGTTCTTC
>many|TRBJ1-1|TRBV7-9|NA
CASSLDSLYGGTEAFF
TGTGCCAGCAGCTTAGACAGTTTATATGGAGGCACTGAAGCTTTCTTT
>NA|TRBJ1-2|TRBV15|NA
CATSRTPDSSGYTF
TGTGCCACCAGCAGAACCCCGGACAGCAGTGGCTACACCTTC
>NA|TRBJ2-2|TRBV12-3/TRBV12-4|TRBD1
CASSPGQGGVVTGELFF
TGTGCCAGCAGTCCCGGACAGGGTGGGGTGGTGACCGGGGAGCTGTTTTTT
>few|TRBJ1-2|TRBV29-1|NA
CSVEDEGNYGYTF
TGCAGCGTTGAAGATGAGGGTAACTATGGCTACACCTTC
>many|TRBJ2-4|TRBV12-3/TRBV12-4|NA
CASRLTGAKNIQYF
TGTGCCAGCAGGCTGACAGGAGCCAAAAACATTCAGTACTTC
>many|TRBJ1-1|TRBV7-2|TRBD1
CASSFQGVSEAFF
TGTGCCAGCAGCTTTCAGGGGGTCTCTGAAGCTTTCTTT
>NA|TRBJ1-2|TRBV6-1|NA
CASKILGVANYGYTF
TGTGCCAGCAAAATACTAGGAGTAGCGAACTATGGCTACACCTTC
>many|TRBJ2-2|TRBV20-1|NA
CSARRGTGELFF
TGCAGTGCTAGAAGGGGCACCGGGGAGCTGTTTTTT
>many|TRBJ1-5|TRBV28|TRBD1
CASAYPGTGLHQPQHF
TGTGCCAGCGCTTATCCCGGGACAGGGCTTCATCAGCCCCAGCATTTT
>few|TRBJ2-7|TRBV4-3|NA
CASSQDTGSYYEQYF
TGCGCCAGCAGCCAAGATACCGGCAGCTACTACGAGCAGTACTTC
>NA|TRBJ1-5|TRBV27|NA
CASSPGQHSNQPQHF
TGTGCCAGCAGCCCGGGACAACATAGCAATCAGCCCCAGCATTTT
>few|TRBJ1-5|TRBV28|NA
CASSPFNTQPQHF
TGTGCCAGCAGTCCATTTAATACTCAGCCCCAGCATTTT
>many|TRBJ2-1|TRBV7-9|TRBD2
CASVAGAYNEQFF
TGTGCCAGCGTAGCGGGGGCCTACAATGAGCAGTTCTTC
>NA|TRBJ2-3|TRBV6-1|TRBD2
CASRTRGTSGGDRTDTQYF
TGTGCCAGCAGAACGAGAGGCACTAGCGGGGGTGACCGCACAGATACGCAGTATTTT
>once|TRBJ2-7|TRBV7-2|NA
CASSSRQATTYEQYF
TGTGCCAGCAGCTCCCGACAGGCTACCACCTACGAGCAGTACTTC
>many|TRBJ2-7|TRBV20-1|NA
CSARDGSYEQYF
TGCAGTGCTAGGGACGGATCCTACGAGCAGTACTTC
>NA|TRBJ1-1|TRBV9|NA
CASSVFRSDTEAFF
TGTGCCAGCAGCGTGTTCAGGTCGGACACTGAAGCTTTCTTT
>NA|TRBJ2-7|TRBV20-1|NA
CSAGGVQGIVYEQYF
TGCAGTGCGGGAGGGGTCCAGGGGATTGTTTACGAGCAGTACTTC
>NA|TRBJ1-1|TRBV4-3|TRBD1
CASSHTGGWNTEAFF
TGCGCCAGCAGCCACACAGGGGGATGGAACACTGAAGCTTTCTTT
>once|TRBJ2-1|TRBV4-3|TRBD1
CASSQSTGTGGYNEQFF
TGCGCCAGCAGCCAATCGACCGGGACAGGGGGCTACAATGAGCAGTTCTTC
>NA|TRBJ2-2|TRBV18|NA
CASSRGTQNTGELFF
TGTGCCAGCTCACGGGGGACTCAGAACACCGGGGAGCTGTTTTTT
>few|TRBJ2-1|TRBV12-3/TRBV12-4|TRBD2
CASSLFAGGRDEQFF
TGTGCCAGCAGTTTATTTGCGGGGGGGCGCGATGAGCAGTTCTTC
>many|TRBJ2-1|TRBV6-5|TRBD2
CASSYALGTTHNEQFF
TGTGCCAGCAGTTACGCCCTCGGGACTACCCACAATGAGCAGTTCTTC
>few|TRBJ2-5|TRBV20-1|NA
CSARKAEKTQYF
TGCAGTGCTAGAAAGGCGGAGAAGACCCAGTACTTC
>NA|TRBJ2-7|TRBV5-1|TRBD1
CASSLASTGASIYEQYF
TGCGCCAGCAGCTTGGCAAGTACAGGGGCGTCAATATACGAGCAGTACTTC